These 27 T cell receptor beta chains originate from one sample sequenced in a study of technical replicates of blood from four donors. Only in-frame clones appear in the TCRdb table, and some are missing; sequencing was by immunoSEQ multiplex PCR. The sample consists of tens of thousands of clones, around nine tenths of them appearing once. Sequencing was performed on PBMCs. These receptors were obtained from a human donor in good health. Some clones in this sample may be carry-over from other donors' samples.

The chain is built from TRBV7-9 and TRBJ2-1, with TRBD2 matching over 7 bases. CDR1 and CDR2 (germline): SEHNR, FQNEAQ (reference sequence). The CDR3 sequence is 15 residues long. J gave up 1 base and V 7 bases, and 7 bases lay outside the gene matches. The CDR3 region is CASTRSGGSYNEQFF. The CDR3 DNA sequence: TGTGCCAGCACCCGATCGGGGGGTTCCTACAATGAGCAGTTCTTC.

This clone was seen once. J is TRBJ2-5 and V is TRBV4-2; 10 bases agree with TRBD2. The V gene end was trimmed by 0 bases and the J gene end by 4 bases; junction bases not matched to a gene: 5. The germline CDR1 and CDR2 sequences are LGHNA and YNFKEQ. The CDR3 runs 16 residues. CDR3 protein: CASSQDFSSGGETQYF. In nucleotides, the CDR3 is TGTGCCAGCAGCCAAGATTTTTCTAGCGGGGGAGAGACCCAGTACTTC.

The CDR3 DNA reads as TGCGCCAGCAGCCCGGGACTAGCGGGGGTGATACAAGAGACCCAGTACTTC. It codes for CASSPGLAGVIQETQYF. The J gene is TRBJ2-5, the V gene TRBV5-1; 14 nucleotides agree with TRBD2. The CDR3 sequence is 17 residues long. The germline V gene has CDR1 SGHRS and CDR2 YFSETQ. V shed 4 bases and J 2 bases; nucleotides not matched to a gene: 7.

CDR3 DNA sequence: TGCGCCAGCAGCCAGTCCGGGACTAGCCCCCAGTATGAGCAGTTCTTC. Translation gives CASSQSGTSPQYEQFF. This chain uses TRBV5-1 with TRBJ2-1; 9 bases map to TRBD2. The CDR3 contains 16 residues. CDR1 and CDR2 from the germline V gene are SGHRS and YFSETQ. Trimming cost V 4 bases and J 8 bases; bases outside gene matches: 13.

The chain employs TRBV15 and TRBJ2-1, with D uncertain. V was trimmed by 1 base and J by 0 bases, leaving 10 bases between them. Germline assignment: CDR1 LNHNV and CDR2 YYDKDF (reference sequence). The length of the CDR3 is 16 residues. The CDR3 is CATSRGPSSSYNEQFF. The CDR3 DNA reads as TGTGCCACCAGCAGAGGCCCCTCGAGCTCCTACAATGAGCAGTTCTTC.

This clone was observed a few times. The chain combines TRBV2 with TRBJ1-5; D is unresolved. Germline loops: CDR1 SNHLY, CDR2 FYNNEI. The CDR3 extends over 13 amino acids. V lost 3 bases, J lost 4 bases, and 7 bases lay in between. DNA for the CDR3: TGTGCCAGCAGTGACCATCTAAATCAGCCCCAGCATTTT. It specifies CASSDHLNQPQHF.

The V call is TRBV2, the J call TRBJ1-5, with TRBD1 identical over 8 bases. Germline-derived CDR1 and CDR2 are SNHLY and FYNNEI. The CDR3 sequence is 16 residues long. V trimming: 6 bases; J trimming: 4 bases; junction bases outside the gene matches: 11. CDR3 protein: CASRKDRGVLNQPQHF. CDR3 nucleotides: TGTGCCAGCAGGAAAGACAGGGGCGTTTTAAATCAGCCCCAGCATTTT.

V is TRBV7-6 and J is TRBJ2-3, with a possible D match to TRBD2 (7 bases). This CDR3 is 14 amino acids long. CDR1 and CDR2 from the germline V gene are SGHVS and FNYEAQ. V was cut by 5 bases and J by 4 bases, with 13 bases left in between. CDR3 region: CASSLQGGADTQYF. DNA for the CDR3: TGTGCCAGCAGCCTACAGGGAGGGGCAGATACGCAGTATTTT.

This clone was observed a handful of times. The genes are TRBV5-1 and TRBJ2-1; 9 positions agree with TRBD1. The germline V gene has CDR1 SGHRS and CDR2 YFSETQ. Germline trimming cut 5 bases from V and 6 bases from J; bases unmatched to any gene: 12. The CDR3 has 16 residues. The CDR3 is CASRQIPGQGPNEQFF. As DNA, the CDR3 is TGCGCCAGCAGGCAAATACCGGGACAGGGTCCCAATGAGCAGTTCTTC.

This chain uses TRBV20-1 with TRBJ1-5; 9 nucleotides line up with TRBD1. Germline CDR1 and CDR2: DFQATT and SNEGSKA (reference sequence). CDR3 size: 11 residues. With 6 bases clipped from V and 14 bases from J, the junction kept 8 bases outside the gene matches. The CDR3 nucleotides read TGCAGTGCAAAACCCCGGGACAGGGAGCATTTT. Translation: CSAKPRDREHF.

The chain joins TRBV19 to TRBJ1-4; D remains unclear. This CDR3 has 13 amino acids. Germline V gives CDR1 LNHDA, CDR2 SQIVND (reference sequence). The germline V and J ends were trimmed by 5 bases and 5 bases, with 9 bases remaining between them. DNA of the CDR3: TGTGCCAGTAGTGCCAGATTGAATGAAAAACTGTTTTTT. Translated: CASSARLNEKLFF. Combining the CDR3 with reference TRBV19 and TRBJ1-4 gives the whole variable domain DGGITQSPKYLFRKEGQNVTLSCEQNLNHDAMYWYRQDPGQGLRLIYYSQIVNDFQKGDIAEGYSVSREKKESFPLTVTSAQKNPTAFYLCASSARLNEKLFFGSGTQLSVL.

The rearrangement uses TRBV20-1 and TRBJ1-2; D may be TRBD1 (5 bases). The CDR3 loop spans 9 amino acids. The germline CDR1 and CDR2 sequences are DFQATT and SNEGSKA (reference sequence). CDR3 loop: CITGYGYTF. DNA for the CDR3: TGCATAACAGGCTATGGCTACACCTTC.

The chain combines TRBV19 with TRBJ1-5; 10 nucleotides match TRBD1. The CDR3 covers 13 residues. J was trimmed by 7 bases and V by 7 bases; bases with no gene match: 4. The germline CDR1 and CDR2 sequences are LNHDA and SQIVND (reference sequence). CDR3 DNA sequence: TGTGCCAGTAAGGGACAGGGGCGCCAGCCCCAGCATTTT. Amino acids: CASKGQGRQPQHF.

This sequence joins TRBV10-3 and TRBJ2-5; D gene uncertain. The V end lost 6 bases, the J end lost 4 bases, and 15 bases lay between the germline ends. Germline loops: CDR1 ENHRY, CDR2 SYGVKD. This CDR3 contains 14 residues. Here the CDR3 reads CAISHLGGIETQYF. DNA for the CDR3: TGTGCCATCAGCCATCTTGGCGGCATAGAGACCCAGTACTTC.

This chain connects TRBV7-2 to TRBJ2-3, with D tentatively TRBD1 (6 bases). The germline V gene encodes CDR1 SGHTA and CDR2 FQGNSA. The CDR3 has 16 amino acids. V lost 5 bases, J lost 2 bases, and 17 bases lay in between. Written as DNA, the CDR3 is TGTGCCAGCAGCCAATACCAGGGGCTTCCCACAGATACGCAGTATTTT. Its translation: CASSQYQGLPTDTQYF. Variable domain in full (rest from reference TRBV7-2 and TRBJ2-3): GAGVSQSPSNKVTEKGKDVELRCDPISGHTALYWYRQSLGQGLEFLIYFQGNSAPDKSGLPSDRFSAERTGGSVSTLTIQRTQQEDSAVYLCASSQYQGLPTDTQYFGPGTRLTVL.

V and J are TRBV15 and TRBJ2-1; possibly TRBD2 for D (6 bases). The CDR3 contains 14 residues. V lost 3 bases and J 10 bases, leaving 16 bases between the germline ends. Germline V gene sequence: CDR1 LNHNV, CDR2 YYDKDF (reference sequence). CDR3 residues: CATSSGMGLQEQFF. Written as DNA, the CDR3 is TGTGCCACCAGCAGCGGAATGGGACTCCAGGAGCAGTTCTTC.

This chain connects TRBV5-6 to TRBJ1-3; unclear D gene. Trimming stripped 5 bases from V and 4 bases from J, with 10 bases between. The CDR3 sequence is 13 residues long. Germline CDR1 reads SGHDT; CDR2 reads YYEEEE. CDR3 DNA sequence: TGTGCCAGCAGTGTGGCACCGGGAAACACCATATATTTT. As protein: CASSVAPGNTIYF.

The chain joins TRBV7-2 to TRBJ1-1, with D perhaps matching TRBD1 (5 bases). The length of the CDR3 is 19 residues. Germline values: CDR1 SGHTA, CDR2 FQGNSA. V lost 5 bases and J lost 5, with 30 bases in between. Here the CDR3 DNA reads TGTGCCAGCAGCACCCCCTTTGGGGCGACTTATACTTATGGGACTGAAGCTTTCTTT. Translating gives CASSTPFGATYTYGTEAFF.

The chain joins TRBV5-1 to TRBJ2-7; a weak D match, TRBD1 (5 bases). Germline loops: CDR1 SGHRS, CDR2 YFSETQ. The V and J ends lost 0 bases and 6 bases respectively, with 13 bases between them. This CDR3 region has 14 residues. CDR3 protein: CASSLGGTPGEQYF. As DNA, the CDR3 is TGCGCCAGCAGCTTGGGGGGCACGCCTGGCGAGCAGTACTTC.

CDR3 sequence: CASSEGLGQGNEKLFF. In nucleotides, the CDR3 is TGTGCCAGCAGTGAAGGGTTGGGACAGGGTAATGAAAAACTGTTTTTT. This rearrangement joins TRBV6-1 to TRBJ1-4; 9 bases fit TRBD1. The V gene end was trimmed by 1 base and the J gene end by 4 bases; junction bases not matched to a gene: 4. Germline V gives CDR1 MNHNS, CDR2 SASEGT. The CDR3 spans 16 residues.

V and J are TRBV6-5 and TRBJ2-5, with 7 bases fitting TRBD1. Trimming took 5 bases from V and 7 from J; bases not matched to a gene: 10. The length of the CDR3 is 14 residues. CDR1 MNHEY and CDR2 SVGAGI come from the germline V gene. DNA for the CDR3: TGTGCCAGCAGTAGCAAAGGGGGCTCGGGGACCCAGTACTTC. Protein product: CASSSKGGSGTQYF.

The chain uses TRBV7-2 and TRBJ2-1, with D possibly TRBD2 on 6 matching bases. CDR1 SGHTA and CDR2 FQGNSA come from the germline V gene. The CDR3 extends over 16 amino acids. V gave up 0 bases and J gave up 8 bases, with 17 bases separating them. The CDR3 sequence is CASSLAPLGTGDEQFF. The DNA for the CDR3 is TGTGCCAGCAGCTTAGCTCCCTTAGGGACGGGGGATGAGCAGTTCTTC.

The chain joins TRBV4-3 to TRBJ1-2; D is ambiguous. V shed 0 bases and J shed 4 bases, with 6 bases lying between them. Germline V gene data show CDR1 as LGHNA and CDR2 as YSLEER. This CDR3 comprises 13 residues. The CDR3 coding sequence is TGCGCCAGCAGCCAAGAACGGGGCTATGGCTACACCTTC. This translates into CASSQERGYGYTF.

This clone occurred once. The rearrangement links TRBV6-1 to TRBJ2-1, with D unclear. The CDR3 is made up of 12 amino acids. Germline V gene data show CDR1 as MNHNS and CDR2 as SASEGT. Trimming stripped 4 bases from V and 7 bases from J, with 8 bases between. CDR3 in amino acids: CASSGPLNEQFF. The CDR3 coding sequence is TGTGCCAGCAGTGGGCCTCTGAATGAGCAGTTCTTC.

The V call is TRBV19, the J call TRBJ2-7, with D perhaps matching TRBD2 (6 bases). From germline, CDR1 is LNHDA and CDR2 SQIVND (reference sequence). CDR3 length equals 16 residues. V dropped 6 bases and J dropped 2 bases, with 20 bases sitting between them. CDR3 in amino acids: CASSPGTFHRAYEQYF. The CDR3, as DNA: TGTGCCAGTAGCCCTGGGACTTTTCATCGAGCCTACGAGCAGTACTTC.

The chain combines TRBV7-9 with TRBJ2-6, with D tentatively TRBD1 (6 bases). CDR1 SEHNR and CDR2 FQNEAQ come from the germline V gene (reference sequence). V was clipped by 5 bases and J by 0 bases, with 17 bases between them. This CDR3 contains 18 residues. CDR3 sequence (DNA): TGTGCCAGCAGCGACAGGACGAAACCGAGCTCTGGGGCCAACGTCCTGACTTTC. Encoded protein: CASSDRTKPSSGANVLTF.

The table lists this clone with a count of one. The CDR3 region is CASSPRQGAYEQFF. Written as DNA, the CDR3 is TGTGCCAGCAGCCCCAGACAGGGGGCGTATGAGCAGTTCTTC. This chain uses TRBV7-9 with TRBJ2-1, with 10 bases that match TRBD1. Germline CDR1 is SEHNR and CDR2 is FQNEAQ (reference sequence). V lost 5 bases and J lost 8; bases outside the gene matches: 6. The CDR3 length is 14 residues.